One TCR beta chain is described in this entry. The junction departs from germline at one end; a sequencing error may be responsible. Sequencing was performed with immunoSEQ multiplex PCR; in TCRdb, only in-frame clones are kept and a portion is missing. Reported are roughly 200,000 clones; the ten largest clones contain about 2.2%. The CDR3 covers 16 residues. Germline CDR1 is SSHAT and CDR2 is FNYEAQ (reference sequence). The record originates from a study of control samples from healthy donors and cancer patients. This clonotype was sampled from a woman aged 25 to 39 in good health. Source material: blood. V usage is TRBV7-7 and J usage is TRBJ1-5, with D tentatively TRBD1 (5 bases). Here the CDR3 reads CASSLALGVLNQPQHF. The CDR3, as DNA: TGTGCTAGCAGCTTAGCGCTGGGGGTCCTCAATCAGCCCCAGCATTTT. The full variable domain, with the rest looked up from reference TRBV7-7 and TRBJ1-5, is GAGVSQSPRYKVTKRGQDVTLRCDPISSHATLYWYQQALGQGPEFLTYFNYEAQPDKSGLPSDRFSAERPEGSISTLTIQRTEQRDSAMYRCASSLALGVLNQPQHFGDGTRLSIL.